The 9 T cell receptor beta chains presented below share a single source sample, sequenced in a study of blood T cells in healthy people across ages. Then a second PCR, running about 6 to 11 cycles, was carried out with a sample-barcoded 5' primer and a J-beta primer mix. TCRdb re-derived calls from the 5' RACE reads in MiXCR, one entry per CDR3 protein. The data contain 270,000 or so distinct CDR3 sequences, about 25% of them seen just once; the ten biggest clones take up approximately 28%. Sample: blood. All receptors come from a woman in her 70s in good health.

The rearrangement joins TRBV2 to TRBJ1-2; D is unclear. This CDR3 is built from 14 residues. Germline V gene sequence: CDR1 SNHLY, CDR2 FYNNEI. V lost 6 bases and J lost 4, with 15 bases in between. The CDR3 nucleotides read TGTGCCAGCAGCCCCGTATTTACAAGCTATGGCTACACCTTC. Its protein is CASSPVFTSYGYTF.

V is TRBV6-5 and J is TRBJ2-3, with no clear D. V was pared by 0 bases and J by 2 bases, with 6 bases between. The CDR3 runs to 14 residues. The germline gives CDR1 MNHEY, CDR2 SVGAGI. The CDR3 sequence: CASSYSPDTDTQYF. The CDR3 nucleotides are TGTGCCAGCAGTTACTCGCCAGACACAGATACGCAGTATTTT.

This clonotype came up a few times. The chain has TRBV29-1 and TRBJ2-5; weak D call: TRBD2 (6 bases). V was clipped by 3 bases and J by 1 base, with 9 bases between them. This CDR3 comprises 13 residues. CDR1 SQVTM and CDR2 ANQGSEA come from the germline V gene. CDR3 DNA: TGCAGCGTTGAGGAGGGGACCCAAGAGACCCAGTACTTC. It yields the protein CSVEEGTQETQYF. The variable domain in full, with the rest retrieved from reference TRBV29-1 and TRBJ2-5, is SAVISQKPSRDICQRGTSLTIQCQVDSQVTMMFWYRQQPGQSLTLIATANQGSEATYESGFVIDKFPISRPNLTFSTLTVSNMSPEDSSIYLCSVEEGTQETQYFGPGTRLLVL.

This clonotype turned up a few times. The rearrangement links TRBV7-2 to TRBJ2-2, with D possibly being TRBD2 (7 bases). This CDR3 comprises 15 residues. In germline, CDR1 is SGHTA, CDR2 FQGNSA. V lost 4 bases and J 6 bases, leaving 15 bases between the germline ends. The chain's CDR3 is CASSSRGRVPGELFF. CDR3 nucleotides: TGTGCCAGCAGCTCAAGGGGGAGGGTCCCCGGGGAGCTGTTTTTT.

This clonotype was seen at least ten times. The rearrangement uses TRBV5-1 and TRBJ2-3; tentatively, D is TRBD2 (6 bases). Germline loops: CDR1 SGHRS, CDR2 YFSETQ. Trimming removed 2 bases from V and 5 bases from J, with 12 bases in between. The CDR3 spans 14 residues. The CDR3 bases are TGCGCCAGCAGCTTTTACGCGGGGAAAGATACGCAGTATTTT. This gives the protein CASSFYAGKDTQYF.

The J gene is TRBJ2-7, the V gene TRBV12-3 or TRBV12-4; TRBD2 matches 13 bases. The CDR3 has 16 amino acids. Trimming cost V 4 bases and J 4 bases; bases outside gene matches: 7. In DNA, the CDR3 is TGTGCCAGCAGTTCGAAGCGGACTAGCGGGGGTTACGAGCAGTACTTC. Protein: CASSSKRTSGGYEQYF.

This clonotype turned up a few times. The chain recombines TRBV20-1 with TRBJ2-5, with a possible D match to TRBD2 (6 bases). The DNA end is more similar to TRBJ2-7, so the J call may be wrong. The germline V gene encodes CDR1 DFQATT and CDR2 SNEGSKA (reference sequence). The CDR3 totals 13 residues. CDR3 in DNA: TGCAGTGCTAGACCCGCGGGAAGCTACGAGCAGTACTTC. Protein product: CSARPAGSYEQYF.

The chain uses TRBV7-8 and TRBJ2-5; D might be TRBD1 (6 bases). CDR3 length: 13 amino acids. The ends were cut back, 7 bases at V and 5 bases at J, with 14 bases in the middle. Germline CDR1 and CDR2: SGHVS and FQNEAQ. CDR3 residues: CASTLDRGETQYF. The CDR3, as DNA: TGTGCCAGCACCTTGGACAGAGGGGAGACCCAGTACTTC. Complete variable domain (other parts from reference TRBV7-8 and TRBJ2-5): GAGVSQSPRYKVAKRGQDVALRCDPISGHVSLFWYQQALGQGPEFLTYFQNEAQLDKSGLPSDRFFAERPEGSVSTLKIQRTQQEDSAVYLCASTLDRGETQYFGPGTRLLVL.

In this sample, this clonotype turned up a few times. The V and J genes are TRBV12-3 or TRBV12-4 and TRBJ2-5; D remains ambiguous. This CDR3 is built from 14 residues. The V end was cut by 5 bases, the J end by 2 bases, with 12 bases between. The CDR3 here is CASSRGSDQETQYF. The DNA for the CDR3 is TGTGCCAGCAGTCGAGGTTCAGATCAAGAGACCCAGTACTTC.